This TCR beta chain was identified in a study of T cell responses to AZD1222 COVID-19 vaccine. Study results and limitations: Spike as a whole was targeted by vaccine-associated CD4 TCRs, dominant at 160-218 and 743-854. The sample set comprised mostly white British donors with more females, and clonal diversity was possibly underestimated. Just six or seven AZD1222 recipients tested seropositive at baseline.

Of note for this clone: Its matching antigen is unknown.

Here immunoSEQ multiplex PCR was the method, and the copy in TCRdb shows in-frame clones only, minus some. Seen here are 93,000 or so clones, about 92% observed once, and the top ten hold 4% to 6%. This TCR was sampled from an adult in good health. Sequencing used peripheral blood, obtained on day 0 of AZD1222 vaccination.

The CDR3 loop reads CASRNGGYGYTF. The CDR3 bases are TGTGCCAGCAGAAACGGGGGCTATGGCTACACCTTC. The chain couples TRBV11-2 to TRBJ1-2; maybe TRBD1 (5 bases). Per germline, CDR1 SGHAT and CDR2 FQNNGV. V lost 6 bases and J lost 4, with 9 bases in between. This CDR3 spans 12 amino acids.